These 32 T cell receptor beta chains share one sample of origin, sequenced in a study of blood T cell repertoires in COVID-19. Assay used: immunoSEQ multiplex PCR; TCRdb lists only in-frame clones, some missing. Seen here are about 270,000 clones, approximately 90% observed once, and the top ten hold approximately 4%. Sequenced input: PBMCs or T cells enriched from blood (not recorded which). The receptors originated from a woman aged 25 to 39 with acute COVID-19.

V and J are TRBV29-1 and TRBJ1-2, with 7 bases that match TRBD1. The germline CDR1 and CDR2 sequences are SQVTM and ANQGSEA. CDR3 length: 14 residues. The V gene end was trimmed by 4 bases and the J gene end by 7 bases; junction bases not matched to a gene: 12. CDR3 region: CSVGDVGTASGYTF. The CDR3 DNA is TGCAGCGTTGGAGACGTCGGGACAGCGTCTGGCTACACCTTC.

The chain uses TRBV5-4 and TRBJ2-1; TRBD2 is a possible D gene (5 bases). CDR3 length: 13 amino acids. Trimming shortened V by 5 bases and J by 6 bases, and 12 bases separated the two germline ends. Germline assignment: CDR1 SGHNT and CDR2 YYREEE (reference sequence). For the CDR3, the DNA is TGTGCCAGCAGATATACAGAGGGCAATGAGCAGTTCTTC. Translation gives CASRYTEGNEQFF.

The chain joins TRBV4-2 to TRBJ2-7; 15 bases are shared with TRBD2. The V and J ends lost 1 base and 5 bases, in that order; junction bases with no gene match: 21. Germline assignment: CDR1 LGHNA and CDR2 YNFKEQ. The CDR3 is 22 amino acids. CDR3 coding DNA: TGTGCCAGCAGCCAAGTTCCGACTCGCGGGCCCGGACTAGCGGGAGGGGGGAACGAGCAGTACTTC. It encodes CASSQVPTRGPGLAGGGNEQYF.

This rearrangement joins TRBV27 to TRBJ2-2; 7 positions match TRBD2. Germline loops: CDR1 MNHEY, CDR2 SMNVEV (reference sequence). The trim removed 3 bases at V and 7 bases at J, leaving 8 bases unmatched. The length of the CDR3 is 15 residues. Here the CDR3 DNA reads TGTGCCAGCAGTTTGGGAGGGGCGCGTCACGGGGAGCTGTTTTTT. This encodes CASSLGGARHGELFF.

J is TRBJ2-7 and V is TRBV9; 9 bases line up with TRBD2. CDR1 is SGDLS, CDR2 YYNGEE, per germline. The CDR3 has 16 residues. Trimming took 0 bases from V and 6 from J; bases not matched to a gene: 10. CDR3 sequence: CASSVEGSGSGGEQYF. The CDR3 DNA reads as TGTGCCAGCAGCGTAGAGGGTAGCGGGAGTGGAGGCGAGCAGTACTTC.

This chain uses TRBV7-2 with TRBJ2-6; 7 nucleotides line up with TRBD1. With V trimmed by 5 bases and J by 0 bases, 7 bases remained unmatched. Germline values: CDR1 SGHTA, CDR2 FQGNSA. CDR3 size: 17 residues. The DNA of the CDR3 is TGTGCCAGCAGCACCCGGGACAGCCACTCTGGGGCCAACGTCCTGACTTTC. Residues: CASSTRDSHSGANVLTF.

The V call is TRBV28, the J call TRBJ2-7; 7 bases match TRBD2. V gave up 5 bases and J gave up 4 bases; unmatched junction bases: 14. This CDR3 region has 16 residues. The germline V gene encodes CDR1 MDHEN and CDR2 SYDVKM. The CDR3 loop is CASSPGGGSTFYEQYF. Here the CDR3 DNA reads TGTGCCAGCAGTCCCGGCGGCGGGAGTACATTTTACGAGCAGTACTTC.

CDR3 region: CASSYRGQSSTDTQYF. CDR3 nucleotides: TGTGCCAGCAGTTACAGGGGACAGTCGTCCACAGATACGCAGTATTTT. The chain links TRBV6-5 to TRBJ2-3, with TRBD1 identical over 7 bases. Germline V gene sequence: CDR1 MNHEY, CDR2 SVGAGI. V gave up 2 bases and J gave up 2 bases; unmatched junction bases: 7. The CDR3 spans 16 residues.

The chain joins TRBV4-1 to TRBJ2-4, with TRBD2 as a possible D gene (6 bases). The V gene's germline CDR1 is MGHRA and CDR2 YSYEKL. V was trimmed by 1 base and J by 5 bases, leaving 9 bases between them. The length of the CDR3 is 14 residues. The CDR3 bases are TGCGCCAGCAGCCAAGGGGGAGGTGAAAACATTCAGTACTTC. Amino acids: CASSQGGGENIQYF.

The chain combines TRBV2 with TRBJ2-3; 9 bases fit TRBD2. Germline V gene sequence: CDR1 SNHLY, CDR2 FYNNEI. The CDR3 spans 15 residues. Trimming took 6 bases from V and 3 from J; bases not matched to a gene: 7. The CDR3 DNA is TGTGCCAGCAGGGTCGGCGGGAGGGAAACAGATACGCAGTATTTT. It is translated as CASRVGGRETDTQYF. Supplemented by reference TRBV2 and TRBJ2-3, the full variable domain reads EPEVTQTPSHQVTQMGQEVILRCVPISNHLYFYWYRQILGQKVEFLVSFYNNEISEKSEIFDDQFSVERPDGSNFTLKIRSTKLEDSAMYFCASRVGGRETDTQYFGPGTRLTVL.

A few counts support this clone. V usage is TRBV4-2 and J usage is TRBJ2-3; 9 bases agree with TRBD2. The CDR3 has 16 residues. Germline V gives CDR1 LGHNA, CDR2 YNFKEQ. With V trimmed by 4 bases and J by 5 bases, 10 bases remained unmatched. CDR3: CASSPTAGGTGDTQYF. CDR3 in DNA: TGTGCCAGCAGCCCGACTGCGGGGGGGACTGGAGATACGCAGTATTTT.

CDR3 sequence: CASSFPDRGQTDTQYF. The DNA for the CDR3 is TGTGCCAGCAGCTTCCCCGACAGGGGGCAAACAGATACGCAGTATTTT. The chain recombines TRBV11-2 with TRBJ2-3; 10 nucleotides agree with TRBD1. After removal of 3 bases from V and 3 bases from J, the junction contained 6 bases not matched to a gene. The CDR3 runs to 16 residues. Germline V gives CDR1 SGHAT, CDR2 FQNNGV.

The chain joins TRBV7-9 to TRBJ2-7; D is uncertain. The CDR3 loop spans 15 amino acids. V dropped 2 bases and J dropped 5 bases, with 16 bases sitting between them. Germline V gene lookup returns CDR1 SEHNR and CDR2 FQNEAQ (reference sequence). In DNA form, the CDR3 reads TGTGCCAGCAGCTTAATGGCCGCGGCCTCGAACGAGCAGTACTTC. Residues: CASSLMAAASNEQYF. The full variable domain, its missing parts supplied by reference TRBV7-9 and TRBJ2-7, is DTGVSQNPRHKITKRGQNVTFRCDPISEHNRLYWYRQTLGQGPEFLTYFQNEAQLEKSRLLSDRFSAERPKGSFSTLEIQRTEQGDSAMYLCASSLMAAASNEQYFGPGTRLTVT.

The rearrangement links TRBV11-3 to TRBJ2-1; unclear D gene. V was clipped by 3 bases and J by 7 bases, with 10 bases between them. Germline V CDR1 and CDR2: SGHNT, YENEEA. There are 13 residues in the CDR3. The CDR3 region has the DNA TGTGCCAGCAGCTTTCCAACTTCTAATGAGCAGTTCTTC. Translated, it gives CASSFPTSNEQFF.

CDR3 loop: CSVVTGGSNQPQHF. DNA of the CDR3: TGCAGCGTTGTGACAGGGGGCAGCAATCAGCCCCAGCATTTT. V usage is TRBV29-1 and J usage is TRBJ1-5, with 10 bases identical to TRBD1. The junction had 1 base not matched to a gene; V was cut back by 4 bases and J by 1 base. The CDR3 has 14 residues. Germline CDR1 SQVTM, CDR2 ANQGSEA.

The genes are TRBV7-9 and TRBJ2-1; 7 bases agree with TRBD2. This CDR3 is 15 amino acids long. CDR1 and CDR2 from the germline V gene are SEHNR and FQNEAQ (reference sequence). J gave up 3 bases and V 5 bases, and 7 bases lay outside the gene matches. CDR3 bases: TGTGCCAGCAGCCCTCAGCGGGACCTCTACAATGAGCAGTTCTTC. Residues: CASSPQRDLYNEQFF.

This sequence joins TRBV14 and TRBJ2-7; 9 bases are a match to TRBD1. The length of the CDR3 is 14 residues. The trim removed 0 bases at V and 9 bases at J, leaving 6 bases unmatched. Germline CDR1 reads SGHDN; CDR2 reads FVKESK. DNA of the CDR3: TGTGCCAGCAGCCAAGATTCGACAGGGGGTGGGCAGTACTTC. This sequence encodes CASSQDSTGGGQYF.

V usage is TRBV4-1 and J usage is TRBJ2-3, with D hard to call. V lost 0 bases, J lost 6 bases, and 10 bases lay in between. CDR1 is MGHRA and CDR2 is YSYEKL in the germline V gene. This CDR3 has 14 amino acids. This CDR3 is CASSQEVLEDTQYF. The CDR3 bases are TGCGCCAGCAGCCAAGAGGTCCTAGAGGATACGCAGTATTTT.

For the CDR3, the DNA is TGTGCCAGCTCACCAATTGGGAGCGATTATCTCGAGCAGTACTTC. It is translated as CASSPIGSDYLEQYF. The rearrangement joins TRBV18 to TRBJ2-7; D perhaps matches TRBD2 (5 bases). Germline V gene sequence: CDR1 KGHSH, CDR2 LQKENI. This CDR3 is built from 15 residues. Deletions cut 2 bases from V and 6 bases from J, with 17 bases between.

The genes are TRBV28 and TRBJ2-3, with 11 bases fitting TRBD2. CDR1 and CDR2 from the germline V gene are MDHEN and SYDVKM. This CDR3 contains 13 residues. V shed 11 bases, J shed 4 bases, and the junction held 5 bases outside the gene matches. CDR3 sequence (DNA): TGTGCCGCTAGCGGGAGGCCCCCAGATACGCAGTATTTT. Translated, it gives CAASGRPPDTQYF. Combining the CDR3 with reference TRBV28 and TRBJ2-3 gives the whole variable domain DVKVTQSSRYLVKRTGEKVFLECVQDMDHENMFWYRQDPGLGLRLIYFSYDVKMKEKGDIPEGYSVSREKKERFSLILESASTNQTSMYLCAASGRPPDTQYFGPGTRLTVL.

The chain has TRBV10-3 and TRBJ2-1; 11 bases match TRBD2. The CDR3 has 17 amino acids. Germline loops: CDR1 ENHRY, CDR2 SYGVKD. J was trimmed by 1 base and V by 0 bases; bases with no gene match: 2. The CDR3 DNA sequence: TGTGCCATCAGTGAGTCTGCTAGCGGGAGGTCCTACAATGAGCAGTTCTTC. It specifies CAISESASGRSYNEQFF.

The genes are TRBV2 and TRBJ2-7; D might be TRBD2 (6 bases). Per germline, CDR1 SNHLY and CDR2 FYNNEI. V lost 6 bases, J lost 2 bases, and 11 bases lay in between. The CDR3 runs 13 residues. CDR3 loop: CASRRDGTYEQYF. The CDR3 nucleotides are TGTGCCAGCAGGCGGGACGGCACCTACGAGCAGTACTTC.

J is TRBJ1-2 and V is TRBV28; a weak D match, TRBD1 (6 bases). Germline CDR1 is MDHEN and CDR2 is SYDVKM. V lost 8 bases and J 4 bases, leaving 17 bases between the germline ends. CDR3 length: 14 residues. CDR3 in amino acids: CASGQGYTTYGYTF. The CDR3 nucleotides read TGTGCCAGCGGCCAGGGGTACACGACCTATGGCTACACCTTC.

The chain links TRBV19 to TRBJ1-5, with TRBD1 as a possible D gene (6 bases). The CDR3 is made up of 11 amino acids. V lost 7 bases and J 10 bases, leaving 11 bases between the germline ends. In germline, CDR1 is LNHDA, CDR2 SQIVND (reference sequence). This CDR3 is CASTRGGPQHF. In nucleotides, the CDR3 is TGTGCCAGTACAAGGGGGGGCCCCCAGCATTTT.

The rearrangement uses TRBV5-1 and TRBJ2-7; D possibly corresponds to TRBD1 (6 bases). Trimming removed 0 bases from V and 0 bases from J, with 13 bases in between. Germline V gene sequence: CDR1 SGHRS, CDR2 YFSETQ. The CDR3 is made up of 16 amino acids. The CDR3 spells CASSLGPRGSSYEQYF. In nucleotides, the CDR3 is TGCGCCAGCAGCTTGGGGCCCAGGGGAAGCTCCTACGAGCAGTACTTC. Filled out from reference TRBV5-1 and TRBJ2-7, the complete variable domain reads KAGVTQTPRYLIKTRGQQVTLSCSPISGHRSVSWYQQTPGQGLQFLFEYFSETQRNKGNFPGRFSGRQFSNSRSEMNVSTLELGDSALYLCASSLGPRGSSYEQYFGPGTRLTVT.

The V and J genes are TRBV7-7 and TRBJ1-3, with 7 bases that match TRBD1. Germline trimming cut 5 bases from V and 7 bases from J; bases unmatched to any gene: 11. CDR3 length: 15 amino acids. Germline V gives CDR1 SSHAT, CDR2 FNYEAQ (reference sequence). CDR3 region: CASSPGTAPANTIYF. CDR3 DNA sequence: TGTGCCAGCAGCCCTGGGACAGCTCCCGCGAACACCATATATTTT.

The CDR3 DNA is TGTGCCAGCAGCCAGCCTCCGGTGACAACTAATGAAAAACTGTTTTTT. It encodes CASSQPPVTTNEKLFF. The rearrangement joins TRBV4-2 to TRBJ1-4, with D unclear. Trimming cost V 3 bases and J 0 bases, with 11 bases left between them. Germline V gene data show CDR1 as LGHNA and CDR2 as YNFKEQ. This CDR3 spans 16 amino acids.

The chain has TRBV4-1 and TRBJ1-2; D possibly corresponds to TRBD1 (5 bases). The ends were cut back, 0 bases at V and 8 bases at J, with 10 bases in the middle. Germline V lookup: CDR1 MGHRA, CDR2 YSYEKL. The CDR3 runs to 13 residues. CDR3 sequence: CASSQEGPRGYTF. The CDR3 bases are TGCGCCAGCAGCCAAGAGGGGCCAAGGGGCTACACCTTC.

This sequence joins TRBV4-1 and TRBJ2-7, with 8 bases aligning to TRBD1. The CDR3 is made up of 15 amino acids. V shed 5 bases and J 1 base; nucleotides not matched to a gene: 7. Germline V gene lookup returns CDR1 MGHRA and CDR2 YSYEKL. The CDR3 sequence: CASSLRTGPSYEQYF. Written as DNA, the CDR3 is TGCGCCAGCAGCTTACGGACAGGGCCATCCTACGAGCAGTACTTC.

The chain recombines TRBV20-1 with TRBJ2-2; 13 positions match TRBD2. After removal of 3 bases from V and 7 bases from J, the junction contained 14 bases not matched to a gene. Per germline, CDR1 DFQATT and CDR2 SNEGSKA (reference sequence). The CDR3 contains 18 residues. CDR3: CSASDRVGLAGVVGELFF. The CDR3 DNA reads as TGCAGTGCTAGTGATAGGGTTGGACTAGCGGGAGTCGTCGGGGAGCTGTTTTTT.

This chain joins TRBV7-8 and TRBJ1-1; possible D gene TRBD1, 5 bases. The V end was cut by 5 bases, the J end by 2 bases, with 21 bases between. The CDR3 totals 17 residues. CDR1 is SGHVS, CDR2 FQNEAQ, per germline. The CDR3 coding sequence is TGTGCCAGCAGCCGTACCGGGACTCCCGTCCCTAACACTGAAGCTTTCTTT. This codes for CASSRTGTPVPNTEAFF. Filled out from reference TRBV7-8 and TRBJ1-1, the complete variable domain reads GAGVSQSPRYKVAKRGQDVALRCDPISGHVSLFWYQQALGQGPEFLTYFQNEAQLDKSGLPSDRFFAERPEGSVSTLKIQRTQQEDSAVYLCASSRTGTPVPNTEAFFGQGTRLTVV.

V gene TRBV28 combines with J gene TRBJ2-3, with D perhaps matching TRBD2 (6 bases). The CDR3 loop spans 12 amino acids. The V end was cut by 2 bases, the J end by 6 bases, with 6 bases between. The germline V gene has CDR1 MDHEN and CDR2 SYDVKM. CDR3 loop: CASSLGGDTQYF. The CDR3 region has the DNA TGTGCCAGCAGTTTAGGGGGGGATACGCAGTATTTT.